These T cell receptor beta chains were read from a single sample in a study of T cells in localized non-small cell lung cancer. Data came from immunoSEQ multiplex PCR; TCRdb stores just in-frame clones and leaves some out. Among some 29,000 clones listed, roughly 86% were seen once. The specimen was peripheral blood, collected before any cancer treatment. The origin of the receptors is a male donor aged 60 or older with stage I lung adenocarcinoma. The CDR3 runs from the conserved cysteine through the conserved F or W. The D gene is left open where the match is weak. Not every row has a clone size; where given, it reads once, few, many or a size class.

j_gene: TRBJ1-1
len: 11
d_gene: NA
abundance: medium-sized
v_gene: TRBV9
CDR3aa: CASSAITEAFF
CDR3nt: TGTGCCAGCAGTGCAATAACTGAAGCTTTCTTT

j_gene: TRBJ1-3
len: 16
d_gene: NA
abundance: NA
v_gene: TRBV6-5
CDR3aa: CASSYSSSHSGNTIYF
CDR3nt: TGTGCCAGCAGTTACAGTTCGAGTCACTCTGGAAACACCATATATTTT

j_gene: TRBJ1-2
len: 14
d_gene: TRBD1
abundance: once
v_gene: TRBV19
CDR3aa: CASTEDRKNYGYTF
CDR3nt: TGTGCCAGTACCGAGGACAGGAAGAACTATGGCTACACCTTC

j_gene: TRBJ2-5
len: 15
d_gene: TRBD1
abundance: NA
v_gene: TRBV4-1
CDR3aa: CASSQDGTGLETQYF
CDR3nt: TGCGCCAGCAGCCAAGATGGGACAGGGCTAGAGACCCAGTACTTC

j_gene: TRBJ1-2
len: 14
d_gene: NA
abundance: NA
v_gene: TRBV27
CDR3aa: CASTSIGGGMGYTF
CDR3nt: TGTGCCAGCACCTCCATCGGGGGAGGCATGGGCTACACCTTC

j_gene: TRBJ1-2
len: 16
d_gene: TRBD1
abundance: NA
v_gene: TRBV18
CDR3aa: CASSPEGLPGGRGYTF
CDR3nt: TGTGCCAGCTCACCAGAAGGACTCCCAGGGGGCCGCGGCTACACCTTC

j_gene: TRBJ1-6
len: 14
d_gene: NA
abundance: medium-sized
v_gene: TRBV11-2
CDR3aa: CASSQGGTPAPLHF
CDR3nt: TGTGCCAGCAGCCAGGGAGGGACCCCCGCACCCCTCCACTTT

j_gene: TRBJ1-1
len: 16
d_gene: NA
abundance: NA
v_gene: TRBV5-1
CDR3aa: CASSLDDRRRHTEAFF
CDR3nt: TGCGCCAGCAGCTTGGATGACAGGCGGAGGCATACTGAAGCTTTCTTT

j_gene: TRBJ1-3
len: 13
d_gene: NA
abundance: NA
v_gene: TRBV6-1
CDR3aa: CASRSRELNTIYF
CDR3nt: TGTGCCAGCAGGTCCAGGGAGCTCAACACCATATATTTT

j_gene: TRBJ1-6
len: 13
d_gene: NA
abundance: NA
v_gene: TRBV2
CDR3aa: CASSTGTNSPLHF
CDR3nt: TGTGCCAGCAGTACCGGAACTAATTCACCCCTCCACTTT

j_gene: TRBJ1-3
len: 19
d_gene: NA
abundance: few
v_gene: TRBV28
CDR3aa: CASSLTILNRSPSGNTIYF
CDR3nt: TGTGCCAGCAGTTTAACAATCCTGAACAGGTCCCCTTCTGGAAACACCATATATTTT

j_gene: TRBJ1-5
len: 15
d_gene: NA
abundance: NA
v_gene: TRBV5-1
CDR3aa: CASSLEPNSNQPQHF
CDR3nt: TGCGCCAGCAGCTTGGAACCAAATAGCAATCAGCCCCAGCATTTT

j_gene: TRBJ1-2
len: 13
d_gene: NA
abundance: NA
v_gene: TRBV29-1
CDR3aa: CSTREGGAGGYTF
CDR3nt: TGCAGCACAAGGGAGGGGGGCGCCGGTGGCTACACCTTC

j_gene: TRBJ2-2
len: 16
d_gene: NA
abundance: NA
v_gene: TRBV18
CDR3aa: CASSPPLVGNTGELFF
CDR3nt: TGTGCCAGCTCACCACCTCTGGTGGGGAACACCGGGGAGCTGTTTTTT

j_gene: TRBJ1-5
len: 15
d_gene: TRBD1
abundance: NA
v_gene: TRBV7-2
CDR3aa: CASSPMTGAGQPQHF
CDR3nt: TGTGCCAGCAGCCCGATGACAGGGGCTGGTCAGCCCCAGCATTTT

j_gene: TRBJ2-5
len: 12
d_gene: NA
abundance: NA
v_gene: TRBV30
CDR3aa: CAWSGPQAAQYF
CDR3nt: TGTGCCTGGAGTGGTCCCCAAGCGGCCCAGTACTTC